This is a list of T cell receptor beta chains from one sample in a study of T cell responses to AZD1222 COVID-19 vaccine. Some clones are missing from TCRdb's copy, which holds only in-frame ones; the method was immunoSEQ multiplex PCR. This sample has 100,000 or so clones, with about 88% found just once. The sequenced sample was peripheral blood, obtained on day 0 of AZD1222 vaccination. The source is an adult in good health. CDR3s include the opening cysteine and the closing phenylalanine or tryptophan. A D gene is named only where the DNA matches it firmly. The size entry is marked missing in some rows and otherwise reads once, few, many or a size class.

d_gene	len	v_gene	abundance	j_gene	CDR3nt	CDR3aa
TRBD1	16	TRBV19	-	TRBJ1-5	TGTGCCAGTAGTTATATAATGGGACAGGGAAATCAGCCCCAGCATTTT	CASSYIMGQGNQPQHF
TRBD1	14	TRBV6-5	few	TRBJ1-5	TGTGCCAGCAGAAAGACAGGGGAGAATCAGCCCCAGCATTTT	CASRKTGENQPQHF
-	11	TRBV19	-	TRBJ1-4	TGTGCCAGTAACTCGGACGAAAAACTGTTTTTT	CASNSDEKLFF
-	14	TRBV4-1	-	TRBJ1-2	TGCGCCAGCAGCCAAGGGGGACCGCGCTATGGCTACACCTTC	CASSQGGPRYGYTF
-	14	TRBV29-1	-	TRBJ1-1	TGCAGCGTTGAAGAACCACTCATGAACACTGAAGCTTTCTTT	CSVEEPLMNTEAFF
TRBD1	14	TRBV5-1	-	TRBJ1-2	TGCGCCAGCAGCTTGGCTTCGGACAGGGGTCCTGGCACCTTC	CASSLASDRGPGTF
-	14	TRBV5-1	-	TRBJ1-6	TGCGCCAGCAGCTTGGGACAGAGTAATTCACCCCTCCACTTT	CASSLGQSNSPLHF
TRBD1	14	TRBV6-1	-	TRBJ1-2	TGTGCCAGCACCTACGACAGGGTAGATCGTGGCTACACCTTC	CASTYDRVDRGYTF
TRBD2	14	TRBV28	-	TRBJ2-3	TGTGCCAGCAGACCAGCGGGGGTGTCAGATACGCAGTATTTT	CASRPAGVSDTQYF
TRBD1	14	TRBV9	-	TRBJ1-2	TGTGCCAGCAGCGTATACACAGGGGGCGATGGCTACACCTTC	CASSVYTGGDGYTF
-	11	TRBV28	once	TRBJ1-2	TGTGCCAGCTCCGGCAACTATGGCTACACCTTC	CASSGNYGYTF
-	14	TRBV6-1	-	TRBJ1-5	TGTGCCAGCAGTGAAGTAGAAGGGAGTCAGCCCCAGCATTTT	CASSEVEGSQPQHF
-	11	TRBV6-5	-	TRBJ1-1	TGTGCCAGCAGCCTCCAGGGAAAAGCTTTCTTT	CASSLQGKAFF
-	15	TRBV18	-	TRBJ2-7	TGTGCCAGCTCCAATTTACCAGGGGACACCTACGAGCAGTACTTC	CASSNLPGDTYEQYF
-	15	TRBV4-3	-	TRBJ1-6	TGCGCCAGCAGCCAAGAACCCTCACCGGGTTCACCCCTCCACTTT	CASSQEPSPGSPLHF
-	16	TRBV9	-	TRBJ1-1	TGTGCCAGCAGCGTAGAACCCGCCGGCAGACACACTGAAGCTTTCTTT	CASSVEPAGRHTEAFF
-	13	TRBV6-4	once	TRBJ2-4	TGTGCCAGCAGTGAAAGGGAAGGTCACATTCAGTACTTC	CASSEREGHIQYF
TRBD1	15	TRBV5-4	-	TRBJ2-2	TGTGCCAGCAGCCCCGCACAGGGGAGCACCGGGGAGCTGTTTTTT	CASSPAQGSTGELFF
-	15	TRBV18	-	TRBJ1-4	TGTGCCAGCTCACTAACAGGGCCAACTAATGAAAAACTGTTTTTT	CASSLTGPTNEKLFF
-	12	TRBV5-6	-	TRBJ1-2	TGTGCCAGCAGTCCAGGGTCCTATGGCTACACCTTC	CASSPGSYGYTF
-	13	TRBV12-3/TRBV12-4	-	TRBJ2-1	TGTGCCAGCAGTTTAGAGGGCTACAATGAGCAGTTCTTC	CASSLEGYNEQFF
TRBD1	15	TRBV19	-	TRBJ1-6	TGTGCCAGTAGGACAGGGAGCTCCTATAATTCACCCCTCCACTTT	CASRTGSSYNSPLHF
TRBD1	14	TRBV18	-	TRBJ1-2	TGTGCCAGCTCAGACAGGGGCATTAACTATGGCTACACCTTC	CASSDRGINYGYTF
-	14	TRBV2	once	TRBJ1-6	TGTGCCAGCAGTGATCGGGGTATAGGTTCACCCCTCCACTTT	CASSDRGIGSPLHF
-	14	TRBV19	-	TRBJ1-4	TGTGCCAGTAGTCACCAGGGCGAGGGTGAAAAACTGTTTTTT	CASSHQGEGEKLFF
TRBD1	15	TRBV11-3	-	TRBJ2-5	TGTGCCAGCAGCTTAGATCGAAACAGGGGAGAGACCCAGTACTTC	CASSLDRNRGETQYF
-	15	TRBV9	-	TRBJ2-1	TGTGCCAGCAGCGTAGGGGCAGCTCATCACAATGAGCAGTTCTTC	CASSVGAAHHNEQFF
TRBD2	16	TRBV5-1	-	TRBJ2-7	TGCGCCAGCAGCCTCTTACCTAGCGGGAGCTCCTACGAGCAGTACTTC	CASSLLPSGSSYEQYF
TRBD1	15	TRBV9	-	TRBJ2-7	TGTGCCAGCAGCGTAGGGACAGGGGCGTCCTACGAGCAGTACTTC	CASSVGTGASYEQYF
TRBD1	15	TRBV18	-	TRBJ2-1	TGTGCCAGCTCACCAGGGCAGGGGGCTATAGATGAGCAGTTCTTC	CASSPGQGAIDEQFF
-	13	TRBV19	-	TRBJ1-1	TGTGCCAGTAAACAGGGCGGTTTCACTGAAGCTTTCTTT	CASKQGGFTEAFF
TRBD1	13	TRBV27	-	TRBJ2-7	TGTGCCAGCAGGACAGGGTATTCCTACGAGCAGTACTTC	CASRTGYSYEQYF
-	14	TRBV28	-	TRBJ1-1	TGTGCCAGCAGTCGTCTTCCCGGGGTCGACGTAGCTTTCTTT	CASSRLPGVDVAFF
TRBD1	14	TRBV6-5	-	TRBJ2-7	TGTGCCAGCAGGGGGACAGGGGCATCCTACGAGCAGTACTTC	CASRGTGASYEQYF
TRBD1	13	TRBV19	once	TRBJ1-6	TGTGCCAGTAGTGCAGGGGGGAACTCACCCCTCCACTTT	CASSAGGNSPLHF
-	13	TRBV6-2/TRBV6-3	-	TRBJ2-7	TGTGCCAGCAGCTCAGGGAGCCCCTACGAGCAGTACTTC	CASSSGSPYEQYF
-	15	TRBV6-5	-	TRBJ1-4	TGTGCCAGCAGCCCAGACGGCACAGAGGGTGAAAAACTGTTTTTT	CASSPDGTEGEKLFF
-	16	TRBV6-1	-	TRBJ1-2	TGTGCCAGCAGTGAAGAACAGGGCATACCTAACTATGGCTACACCTTC	CASSEEQGIPNYGYTF